The TCR beta chain described here comes from a study of blood T cell repertoires in COVID-19. Only in-frame clones appear in the TCRdb table, and some are missing; sequencing was by immunoSEQ multiplex PCR. The table records a few hundred thousand clones, roughly 85% of them present only once. Residents of about two dozen US areas, aged about 18 to 95 years, made up the participants. Cohorts were determined from participant-reported clinical history. Recovered Cohort 3 donors showed two negative PCRs, clearance, or symptom resolution. Germline CDR1 MNHEY, CDR2 SVGAGI. This CDR3 contains 13 residues. V gave up 8 bases and J gave up 5 bases, with 15 bases separating them.

The chain carries TRBV6-5 and TRBJ1-1, with D perhaps TRBD1 (5 bases). The receptor's source is a man aged 35-49 years who had recovered from COVID-19. The sample taken for sequencing was PBMCs or T cells enriched from blood (not recorded which). The DNA of the CDR3 is TGTGCCAGCTGGCGGGGCCCTGGGACTGAAGCTTTCTTT. It encodes CASWRGPGTEAFF.